This T cell receptor beta chain was identified during a study of cytomegalovirus exposure and HLA in healthy donors. On the study more broadly: Of all 380 or so donors who were genotyped, 75% to 90% belonged to the Caucasian-associated ancestry cluster.

Among the donors, all were healthy bone marrow donors. The germline CDR1 and CDR2 sequences are SNHLY and FYNNEI. The CDR3 has 14 amino acids. The V and J ends lost 4 bases and 6 bases respectively, with 13 bases between them. This clone was detected a few times. Its cognate antigen is unknown. Study-wide results and limits: A list of 150 or so TCR beta chains associated with cytomegalovirus was given.

Both 60 Vbeta primers and 13 Jbeta primers went into the PCR. Some clones are missing from TCRdb's copy, which holds only in-frame ones; the method was immunoSEQ multiplex PCR. The table lists 150,000 or so clones, roughly 80% of them singletons. This TCR was sampled from a man younger than 40 in good health and CMV-seropositive. The genes are TRBV2 and TRBJ1-3; D unresolved. Material for sequencing was PBMCs. CDR3 DNA: TGTGCCAGCAGTGGCGTAGAAAGACTAAACACCATATATTTT. Residues: CASSGVERLNTIYF.